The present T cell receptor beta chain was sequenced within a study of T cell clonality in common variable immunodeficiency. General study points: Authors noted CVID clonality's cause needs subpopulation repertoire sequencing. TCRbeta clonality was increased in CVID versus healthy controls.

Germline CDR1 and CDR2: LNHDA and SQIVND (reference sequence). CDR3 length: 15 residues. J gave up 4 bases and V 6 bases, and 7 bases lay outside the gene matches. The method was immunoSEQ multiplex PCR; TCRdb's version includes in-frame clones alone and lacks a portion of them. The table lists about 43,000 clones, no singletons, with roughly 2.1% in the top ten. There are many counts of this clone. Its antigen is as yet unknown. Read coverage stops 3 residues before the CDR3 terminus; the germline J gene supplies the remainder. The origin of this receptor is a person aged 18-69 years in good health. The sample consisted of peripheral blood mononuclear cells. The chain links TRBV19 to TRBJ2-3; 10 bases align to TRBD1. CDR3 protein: CASSGDRGGSDTQYF. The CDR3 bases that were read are TGTGCCAGTAGCGGGGACAGGGGTGGGTCAGATACG.